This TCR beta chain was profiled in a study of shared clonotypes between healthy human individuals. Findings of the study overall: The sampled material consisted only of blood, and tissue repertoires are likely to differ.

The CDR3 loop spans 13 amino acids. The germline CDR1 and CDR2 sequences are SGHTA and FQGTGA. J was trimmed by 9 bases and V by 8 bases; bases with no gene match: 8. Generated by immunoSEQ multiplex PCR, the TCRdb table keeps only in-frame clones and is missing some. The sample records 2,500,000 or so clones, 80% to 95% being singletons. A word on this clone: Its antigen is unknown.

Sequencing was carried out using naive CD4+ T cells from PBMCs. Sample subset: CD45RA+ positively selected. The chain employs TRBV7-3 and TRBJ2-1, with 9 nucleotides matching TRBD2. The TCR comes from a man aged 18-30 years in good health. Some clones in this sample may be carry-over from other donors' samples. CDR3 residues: CASGLAGMGEQFF. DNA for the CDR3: TGTGCCAGCGGGCTAGCGGGGATGGGTGAGCAGTTCTTC.